This T cell receptor (beta chain) was found in a study of vaccination and CD4 T cells after COVID-19. Whole-study context: From HCoV-229E, HCoV-OC43, HCoV-NL63 and SARS-CoV-2, overlapping spike peptides were used to stimulate the cells.

Researchers used the Oncomine TCR Beta short-read assay to sequence DNA from cultured CD4+ T cells. Cultured CD4+ T cells yielded the extracted genomic DNA. TCRdb reanalysed the PCR reads using MiXCR and keeps one entry per CDR3 protein. Here the sample spans more than 8,500 distinct CDR3 sequences, about 33% being singletons. As for treatment: approximately 10-day PBMC culture with coronavirus spike peptide pools or control peptides (ViraFEST assay). According to the study, CD4+ T cells from the unexposed donor were gathered ahead of the COVID-19 pandemic (2011-2018). Negative selection recovered the CD4+ T cells once they had spent approximately eleven days in culture. This clonotype has more than one count but fewer than ten. The target antigen is unknown. The length of the CDR3 is 17 residues. V was pared by 3 bases and J by 1 base, with 10 bases of the junction left unmatched. Germline lookup yields CDR1 LNHNV and CDR2 YYDKDF (reference sequence).

This chain joins TRBV15 and TRBJ2-7, with TRBD2 matching 9 bases. This TCR derives from a human donor in good health. The source material was CD4+ T cells from blood, cultured in vitro. The CDR3 DNA reads as TGTGCCACCAGCAGGGAATTAAGCGGGAGGACGTCCTACGAGCAGTACTTC. Translation gives CATSRELSGRTSYEQYF.